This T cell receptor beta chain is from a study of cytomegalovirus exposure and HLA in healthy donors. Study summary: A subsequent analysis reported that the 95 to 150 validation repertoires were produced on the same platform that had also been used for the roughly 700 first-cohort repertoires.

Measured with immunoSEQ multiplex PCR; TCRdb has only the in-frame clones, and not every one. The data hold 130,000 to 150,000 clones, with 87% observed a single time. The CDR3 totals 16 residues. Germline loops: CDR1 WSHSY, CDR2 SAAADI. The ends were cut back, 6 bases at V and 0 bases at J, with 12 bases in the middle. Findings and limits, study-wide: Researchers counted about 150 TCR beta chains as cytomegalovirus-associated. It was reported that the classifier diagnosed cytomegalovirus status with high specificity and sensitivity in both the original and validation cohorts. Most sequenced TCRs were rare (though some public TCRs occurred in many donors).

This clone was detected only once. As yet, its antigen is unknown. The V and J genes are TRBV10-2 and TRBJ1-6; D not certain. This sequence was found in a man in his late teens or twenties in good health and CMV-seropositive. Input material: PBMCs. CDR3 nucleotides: TGCGCCAGCAGCAAGTTAGCTTCCTCCTATAATTCACCCCTCCACTTT. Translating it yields CASSKLASSYNSPLHF.